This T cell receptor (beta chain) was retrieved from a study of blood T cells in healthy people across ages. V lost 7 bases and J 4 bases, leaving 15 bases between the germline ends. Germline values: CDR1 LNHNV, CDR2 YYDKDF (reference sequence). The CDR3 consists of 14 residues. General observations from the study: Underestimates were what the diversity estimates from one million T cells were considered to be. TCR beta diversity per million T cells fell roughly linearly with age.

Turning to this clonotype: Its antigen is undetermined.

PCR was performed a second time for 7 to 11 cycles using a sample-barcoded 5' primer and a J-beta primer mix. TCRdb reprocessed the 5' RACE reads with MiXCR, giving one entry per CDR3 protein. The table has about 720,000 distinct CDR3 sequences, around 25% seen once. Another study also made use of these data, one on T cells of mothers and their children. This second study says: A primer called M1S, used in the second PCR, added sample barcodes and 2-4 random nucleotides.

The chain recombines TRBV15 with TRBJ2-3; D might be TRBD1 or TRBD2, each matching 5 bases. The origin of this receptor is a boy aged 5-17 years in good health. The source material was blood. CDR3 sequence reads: CATNPMPGPDTQYF. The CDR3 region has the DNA TGTGCCACCAATCCCATGCCGGGACCAGATACGCAGTATTTT.